This T cell receptor (beta chain) was profiled in a study of blood T cell repertoires in COVID-19. Overall study: The samples span acute and convalescent COVID-19 from the United States, Italy and Spain.

The CDR3 is 14 amino acids. The germline CDR1 and CDR2 sequences are SGHNT and YYREEE (reference sequence). Trimming at V came to 6 bases and at J to 9 bases, leaving 12 bases not matched to a gene. This table comes from immunoSEQ multiplex PCR, and its TCRdb copy is limited to in-frame clones, with some not included. The table has about 170,000 clones, over 65% seen once. Sequencing used peripheral blood. This TCR derives from a man aged 55 to 70 with acute or convalescent COVID-19. The V gene is TRBV5-4, the J gene TRBJ1-2; TRBD1 matches 9 bases. CDR3 sequence reads: CASTPNRDRVSYTF. The CDR3 DNA sequence: TGTGCCAGCACTCCTAACCGGGACAGGGTGAGCTACACCTTC.